The following is a TCR beta chain sequence with its context. The assay was immunoSEQ multiplex PCR, and TCRdb's table has in-frame clones only and misses some. The profile shows more than 400,000 clones, 70% to 90% of them singletons. This entry comes from a study of blood T cell repertoires in COVID-19. Study summary: The samples span acute and convalescent COVID-19 from the United States, Italy and Spain.

The CDR3 totals 16 residues. The germline gives CDR1 DFQATT, CDR2 SNEGSKA (reference sequence). V trimming: 4 bases; J trimming: 0 bases; junction bases outside the gene matches: 8. This receptor was taken from a human donor in a cohort sampled during active COVID-19. Input material: peripheral blood. V gene TRBV20-1 combines with J gene TRBJ2-1; TRBD2 aligns across 8 bases. CDR3 in DNA: TGCAGTGCTAATGAGCGGGAGCCGAGCTCCTACAATGAGCAGTTCTTC. Residues: CSANEREPSSYNEQFF.